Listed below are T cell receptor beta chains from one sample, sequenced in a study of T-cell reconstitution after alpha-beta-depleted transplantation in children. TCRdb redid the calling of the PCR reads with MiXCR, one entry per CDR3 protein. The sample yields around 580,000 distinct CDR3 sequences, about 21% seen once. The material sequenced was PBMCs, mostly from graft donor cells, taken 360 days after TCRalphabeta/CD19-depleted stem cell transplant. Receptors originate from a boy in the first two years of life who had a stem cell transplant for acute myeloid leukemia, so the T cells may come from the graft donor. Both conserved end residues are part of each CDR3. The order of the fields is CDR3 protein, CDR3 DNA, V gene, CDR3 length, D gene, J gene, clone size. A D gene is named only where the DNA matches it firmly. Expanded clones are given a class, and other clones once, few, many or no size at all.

cdr3_aa: CASTLGKGLNTEAFF
cdr3_nt: TGTGCCAGCACCCTAGGGAAGGGGTTGAACACTGAAGCTTTCTTT
v_call: TRBV25-1
cdr3_length: 15
d_call: -
j_call: TRBJ1-1
clone_size: -

cdr3_aa: CSAKAFSNQPQHF
cdr3_nt: TGCAGTGCTAAGGCCTTTAGCAATCAGCCCCAGCATTTT
v_call: TRBV20-1
cdr3_length: 13
d_call: -
j_call: TRBJ1-5
clone_size: -

cdr3_aa: CASSLAGRSNQPQHF
cdr3_nt: TGTGCCAGCAGCTTAGCGGGGCGCAGCAATCAGCCCCAGCATTTT
v_call: TRBV7-2
cdr3_length: 15
d_call: -
j_call: TRBJ1-5
clone_size: -

cdr3_aa: CASSFSGQGVNEQFF
cdr3_nt: TGTGCCAGCAGTTTTTCGGGACAGGGCGTCAATGAGCAGTTCTTC
v_call: TRBV12-3/TRBV12-4
cdr3_length: 15
d_call: TRBD1
j_call: TRBJ2-1
clone_size: -

cdr3_aa: CASTRGGNEDTQYF
cdr3_nt: TGCGCCAGCACCCGAGGGGGGAATGAAGATACGCAGTATTTT
v_call: TRBV5-1
cdr3_length: 14
d_call: -
j_call: TRBJ2-3
clone_size: -

cdr3_aa: CATSRDGRKNTEAFF
cdr3_nt: TGTGCCACCAGCAGAGATGGCAGGAAGAACACTGAAGCTTTCTTT
v_call: TRBV15
cdr3_length: 15
d_call: -
j_call: TRBJ1-1
clone_size: few

cdr3_aa: CASSLSIGTGELFF
cdr3_nt: TGTGCCAGCAGTTTAAGTATCGGAACCGGGGAGCTGTTTTTT
v_call: TRBV12-3/TRBV12-4
cdr3_length: 14
d_call: -
j_call: TRBJ2-2
clone_size: many

cdr3_aa: CASSLLRGAPTDTQYF
cdr3_nt: TGTGCCAGCAGCTTACTGCGGGGGGCCCCCACAGATACGCAGTATTTT
v_call: TRBV7-2
cdr3_length: 16
d_call: TRBD2
j_call: TRBJ2-3
clone_size: few

cdr3_aa: CASRHIGPVGELFF
cdr3_nt: TGTGCCAGCAGGCACATAGGGCCTGTCGGGGAGCTGTTTTTT
v_call: TRBV12-3/TRBV12-4
cdr3_length: 14
d_call: -
j_call: TRBJ2-2
clone_size: few

cdr3_aa: CATLLAGSYNEQFF
cdr3_nt: TGTGCCACCCTACTAGCGGGGAGCTACAATGAGCAGTTCTTC
v_call: TRBV10-3
cdr3_length: 14
d_call: TRBD2
j_call: TRBJ2-1
clone_size: many

cdr3_aa: CASSDGSGAKETQYF
cdr3_nt: TGTGCCAGCAGTGATGGTTCGGGGGCCAAAGAGACCCAGTACTTC
v_call: TRBV28
cdr3_length: 15
d_call: -
j_call: TRBJ2-5
clone_size: -

cdr3_aa: CSAGPWDSDTDTQYF
cdr3_nt: TGCAGTGCGGGCCCATGGGACAGCGACACAGATACGCAGTATTTT
v_call: TRBV20-1
cdr3_length: 15
d_call: TRBD1
j_call: TRBJ2-3
clone_size: -

cdr3_aa: CSARDILAGQGNNEQYF
cdr3_nt: TGCAGTGCTAGAGACATCCTTGCGGGACAGGGGAACAACGAGCAGTACTTC
v_call: TRBV20-1
cdr3_length: 17
d_call: TRBD1
j_call: TRBJ2-7
clone_size: many

cdr3_aa: CSARVIRAGGRNTEAFF
cdr3_nt: TGCAGTGCTAGAGTAATTAGGGCAGGCGGAAGGAACACTGAAGCTTTCTTT
v_call: TRBV20-1
cdr3_length: 17
d_call: -
j_call: TRBJ1-1
clone_size: many

cdr3_aa: CASMDRPTGVYNEQFF
cdr3_nt: TGTGCCAGCATGGATCGGCCGACAGGGGTATACAATGAGCAGTTCTTC
v_call: TRBV27
cdr3_length: 16
d_call: TRBD1
j_call: TRBJ2-1
clone_size: many

cdr3_aa: CASSLGTGRGTEAFF
cdr3_nt: TGTGCCAGCAGTTTGGGGACAGGGAGAGGCACTGAAGCTTTCTTT
v_call: TRBV12-3/TRBV12-4
cdr3_length: 15
d_call: TRBD1
j_call: TRBJ1-1
clone_size: few

cdr3_aa: CASSLDPVKRGEAFF
cdr3_nt: TGTGCCAGCAGCTTAGACCCCGTCAAAAGGGGAGAGGCTTTCTTT
v_call: TRBV7-9
cdr3_length: 15
d_call: -
j_call: TRBJ1-1
clone_size: -

cdr3_aa: CSASRNTGELFF
cdr3_nt: TGCAGTGCCAGTCGGAACACCGGGGAGCTGTTTTTT
v_call: TRBV20-1
cdr3_length: 12
d_call: -
j_call: TRBJ2-2
clone_size: many

cdr3_aa: CSASAPGWEPQHF
cdr3_nt: TGCAGTGCTAGCGCACCGGGTTGGGAGCCCCAGCATTTT
v_call: TRBV20-1
cdr3_length: 13
d_call: -
j_call: TRBJ1-5
clone_size: many

cdr3_aa: CASSQGPGVNEQFF
cdr3_nt: TGTGCCAGCAGCCAGGGACCCGGGGTGAATGAGCAGTTCTTC
v_call: TRBV11-2
cdr3_length: 14
d_call: -
j_call: TRBJ2-1
clone_size: many

cdr3_aa: CAWTAGTVGGEQYF
cdr3_nt: TGTGCCTGGACCGCCGGGACCGTCGGAGGAGAGCAGTACTTC
v_call: TRBV30
cdr3_length: 14
d_call: -
j_call: TRBJ2-7
clone_size: many

cdr3_aa: CASNPGTSVGVLNEQFF
cdr3_nt: TGTGCCAGCAACCCCGGGACTAGCGTCGGGGTTCTGAATGAGCAGTTCTTC
v_call: TRBV7-9
cdr3_length: 17
d_call: TRBD2
j_call: TRBJ2-1
clone_size: -

cdr3_aa: CASSYSNLAGIQETQYF
cdr3_nt: TGTGCCAGCAGTTACTCGAACCTAGCGGGGATCCAAGAGACCCAGTACTTC
v_call: TRBV6-5
cdr3_length: 17
d_call: TRBD2
j_call: TRBJ2-5
clone_size: many

cdr3_aa: CARDRGSYTQYF
cdr3_nt: TGTGCCAGGGACAGGGGTTCTTATACGCAGTATTTT
v_call: TRBV2
cdr3_length: 12
d_call: TRBD1
j_call: TRBJ2-3
clone_size: -

cdr3_aa: CASRDDRVARDGYTF
cdr3_nt: TGTGCCAGTAGGGACGACAGGGTGGCGAGGGATGGCTACACCTTC
v_call: TRBV19
cdr3_length: 15
d_call: TRBD1
j_call: TRBJ1-2
clone_size: few

cdr3_aa: CASSQEWGADTQYF
cdr3_nt: TGCGCCAGCAGCCAAGAATGGGGAGCAGATACGCAGTATTTT
v_call: TRBV4-3
cdr3_length: 14
d_call: -
j_call: TRBJ2-3
clone_size: many

cdr3_aa: CSASRVLRETQYF
cdr3_nt: TGCAGTGCGTCAAGGGTGCTACGAGAGACCCAGTACTTC
v_call: TRBV20-1
cdr3_length: 13
d_call: -
j_call: TRBJ2-5
clone_size: -

cdr3_aa: CSATRGSGLAETQYF
cdr3_nt: TGCAGTGCTACGAGGGGCAGTGGACTAGCCGAGACCCAGTACTTC
v_call: TRBV20-1
cdr3_length: 15
d_call: TRBD2
j_call: TRBJ2-5
clone_size: many

cdr3_aa: CASSTQGRGNQPQHF
cdr3_nt: TGTGCCAGCAGTACACAGGGTCGGGGCAATCAGCCCCAGCATTTT
v_call: TRBV6-1
cdr3_length: 15
d_call: -
j_call: TRBJ1-5
clone_size: few

cdr3_aa: CASSGTGANVLTF
cdr3_nt: TGTGCCAGCAGCGGTACTGGGGCCAACGTCCTGACTTTC
v_call: TRBV9
cdr3_length: 13
d_call: -
j_call: TRBJ2-6
clone_size: few

cdr3_aa: CASSQEYSSSGNTIYF
cdr3_nt: TGTGCCAGCAGCCAAGAGTACAGCAGCTCTGGAAACACCATATATTTT
v_call: TRBV3-1
cdr3_length: 16
d_call: -
j_call: TRBJ1-3
clone_size: many

cdr3_aa: CATSPQASNEQFF
cdr3_nt: TGTGCCACCAGCCCCCAGGCATCCAATGAGCAGTTCTTC
v_call: TRBV15
cdr3_length: 13
d_call: -
j_call: TRBJ2-1
clone_size: -

cdr3_aa: CATSIRGTGANVLTF
cdr3_nt: TGTGCCACCAGCATCAGGGGCACTGGGGCCAACGTCCTGACTTTC
v_call: TRBV15
cdr3_length: 15
d_call: -
j_call: TRBJ2-6
clone_size: -

cdr3_aa: CASSQAVDTDTQYF
cdr3_nt: TGTGCCAGCAGCCAAGCAGTGGACACAGATACGCAGTATTTT
v_call: TRBV4-2
cdr3_length: 14
d_call: -
j_call: TRBJ2-3
clone_size: few

cdr3_aa: CASSQFGTGSYEQYF
cdr3_nt: TGTGCCAGCAGCCAATTTGGGACAGGGTCCTACGAGCAGTACTTC
v_call: TRBV7-2
cdr3_length: 15
d_call: TRBD1
j_call: TRBJ2-7
clone_size: -

cdr3_aa: CATSRAAEGLRIF
cdr3_nt: TGTGCCACCAGCAGAGCAGCGGAGGGACTTCGGATCTTC
v_call: TRBV15
cdr3_length: 13
d_call: -
j_call: TRBJ2-1
clone_size: -

cdr3_aa: CASSGGVGNTIYF
cdr3_nt: TGTGCCAGCTCAGGGGGGGTTGGAAACACCATATATTTT
v_call: TRBV12-3/TRBV12-4
cdr3_length: 13
d_call: TRBD1
j_call: TRBJ1-3
clone_size: -

cdr3_aa: CSDVDTSTKNIQYF
cdr3_nt: TGCAGCGACGTGGACACATCGACCAAAAACATTCAGTACTTC
v_call: TRBV29-1
cdr3_length: 14
d_call: -
j_call: TRBJ2-4
clone_size: many

cdr3_aa: CAISEAGGHNEQFF
cdr3_nt: TGTGCCATCAGTGAAGCGGGGGGGCATAATGAGCAGTTCTTC
v_call: TRBV10-3
cdr3_length: 14
d_call: TRBD2
j_call: TRBJ2-1
clone_size: -

cdr3_aa: CASSSQGLGTEAFF
cdr3_nt: TGTGCCAGCAGCTCGCAGGGGTTGGGCACTGAAGCTTTCTTT
v_call: TRBV7-2
cdr3_length: 14
d_call: -
j_call: TRBJ1-1
clone_size: many